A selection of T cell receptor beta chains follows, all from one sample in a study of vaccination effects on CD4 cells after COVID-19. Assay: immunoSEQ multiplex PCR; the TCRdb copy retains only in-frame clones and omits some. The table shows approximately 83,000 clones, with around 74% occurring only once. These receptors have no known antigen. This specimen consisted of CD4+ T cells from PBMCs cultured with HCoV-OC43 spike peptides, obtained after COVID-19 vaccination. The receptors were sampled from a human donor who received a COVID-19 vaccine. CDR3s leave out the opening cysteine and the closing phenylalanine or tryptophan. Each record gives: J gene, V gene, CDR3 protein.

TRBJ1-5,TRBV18,ASSPGQGVQPQH
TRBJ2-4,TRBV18,ASSRTTAGKNIQY
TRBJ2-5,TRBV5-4,ASSKTGAQETQY
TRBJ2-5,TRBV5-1,ASSLDGRRTETQY
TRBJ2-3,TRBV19,ASSTLDRGLADTQY
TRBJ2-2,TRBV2,ASMRAGGMNTGELF
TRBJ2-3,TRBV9,ASSVAGGTGDSTDTQY
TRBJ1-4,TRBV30,AWSPTGANEKLF
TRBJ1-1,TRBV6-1,ASSRTGNTEAF
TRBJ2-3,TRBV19,ASKDSLNTDTQY
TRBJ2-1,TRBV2,ASSVYNEQF
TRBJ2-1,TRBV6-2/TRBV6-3,ASSQLDEQF
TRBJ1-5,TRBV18,ASSPTRGPQH
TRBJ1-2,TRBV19,ASRGWVGGYT
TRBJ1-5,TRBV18,ASSPQGPNQPQH
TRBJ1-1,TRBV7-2,ASSRKQGRHTEAF
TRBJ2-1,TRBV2,ASSEWTDSYNEQF
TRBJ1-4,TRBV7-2,ASSPRTGGTEKLF
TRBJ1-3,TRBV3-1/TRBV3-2,ASSQERRAIY
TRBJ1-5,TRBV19,ATHVRGADQPQH
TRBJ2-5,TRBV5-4,ASSLLTSGQETQY
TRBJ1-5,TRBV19,ASSIDRGNQPQH
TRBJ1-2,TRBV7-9,ASSLAGASSNYGYT
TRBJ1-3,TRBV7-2,ASRQNTGNTIY
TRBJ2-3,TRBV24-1,ATSRGQRGGTDTQY
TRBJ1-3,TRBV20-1,SSHSGNTIY
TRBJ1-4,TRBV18,ASSPRTATNEKLF
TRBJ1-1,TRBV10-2,ASSVQGYTEAF
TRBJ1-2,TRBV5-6,ASSSSYGYT
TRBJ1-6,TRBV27,ASSPSWPGGESSPLH
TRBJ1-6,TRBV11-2,ASSLARSSYNSPLH
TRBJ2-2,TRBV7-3,ASSLQGGGAGELF
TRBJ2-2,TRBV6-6,ASRGRTGELF
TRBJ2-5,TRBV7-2,ASSVERGGETQY
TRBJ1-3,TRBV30,AFLQRGNSGNTIY
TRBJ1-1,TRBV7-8,ASSLTRQGTEAF
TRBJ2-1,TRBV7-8,ASSLLSGGEQF
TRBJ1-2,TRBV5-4,ASSSPAQEDYGYT
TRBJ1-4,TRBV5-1,ASSTEGANEKLF
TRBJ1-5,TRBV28,ASSWAGRGGNQPQH
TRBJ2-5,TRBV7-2,ASSFRGTGLETQY
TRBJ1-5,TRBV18,ASSPVGVGGQPQH
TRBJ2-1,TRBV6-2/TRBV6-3,ASSYRQGRTYNEQF
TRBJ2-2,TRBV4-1,ASSASRVANTGELF
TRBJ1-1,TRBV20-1,SASPGRPNTEAF
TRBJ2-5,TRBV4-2,ASSQDLARIVKTQY
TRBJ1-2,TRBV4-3,ASSQDFRQGGYGYT
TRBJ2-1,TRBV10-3,AISEVRGLKDEQF
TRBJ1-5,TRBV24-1,ATSESGASNQPQH
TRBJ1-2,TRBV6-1,ASSETSTPYGYT
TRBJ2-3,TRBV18,ASSLIRDTSTDTQY
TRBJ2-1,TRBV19,ASSITSGEVEQF
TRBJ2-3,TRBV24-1,ATSDRTSGGTDTQY
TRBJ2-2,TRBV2,ASSLRGGDTGELF
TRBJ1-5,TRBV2,ASSVGTGPNQPQH
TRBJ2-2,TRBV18,ASSPRQGLTGELF
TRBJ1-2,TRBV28,ASSFPRGAATTNYGYT